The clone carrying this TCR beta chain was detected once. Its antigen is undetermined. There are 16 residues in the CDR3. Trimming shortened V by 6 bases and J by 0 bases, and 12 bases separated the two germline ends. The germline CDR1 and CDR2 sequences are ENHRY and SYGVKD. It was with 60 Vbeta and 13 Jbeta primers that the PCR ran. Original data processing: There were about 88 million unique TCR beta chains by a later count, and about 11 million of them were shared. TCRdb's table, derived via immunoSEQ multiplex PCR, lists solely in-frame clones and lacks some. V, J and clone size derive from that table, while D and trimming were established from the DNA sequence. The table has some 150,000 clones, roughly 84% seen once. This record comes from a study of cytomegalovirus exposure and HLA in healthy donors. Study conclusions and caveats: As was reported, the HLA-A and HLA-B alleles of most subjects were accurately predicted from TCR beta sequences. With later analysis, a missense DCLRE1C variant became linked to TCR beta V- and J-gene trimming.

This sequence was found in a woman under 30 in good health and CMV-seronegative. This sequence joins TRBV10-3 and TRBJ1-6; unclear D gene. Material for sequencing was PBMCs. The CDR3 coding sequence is TGTGCCATCAGCCGCGCAGCGAGCTCCTATAATTCACCCCTCCACTTT. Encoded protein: CAISRAASSYNSPLHF.